This TCR beta chain was found in a study of T cells after yellow fever vaccination. This clonotype has a handful of counts. CDR3 length: 13 amino acids. Germline V lookup: CDR1 SGHTA, CDR2 FQGNSA. V lost 1 base, J lost 8 bases, and 9 bases lay in between. Via MiXCR, TCRdb re-called the 5' RACE reads, giving one row per CDR3 protein. The table shows a few hundred thousand distinct CDR3 sequences, with less than 8.5% occurring only once. This chain links TRBV7-2 with TRBJ2-1; D ambiguous. The clonotype was recovered from a man between 25 and 39 years old who received the YFV17D yellow fever vaccine. The material was CD4+ T cells sorted from PBMCs, obtained 15 days after the yellow fever booster vaccination. CDR3 bases: TGTGCCAGCAGCTTAGTAGAAATCTATGAGCAGTTCTTC. It translates to CASSLVEIYEQFF.